This T cell receptor (beta chain) was documented in a study of CXCR3-negative and CXCR3-positive naive CD8 T cells. Comment on this clonotype: As yet, its antigen is unknown.

Study results and limitations: More hydrophobic TRB CDR3s occurred in CXCR3-positive than in CXCR3-negative naive cells.

The CDR3 runs 16 residues. In germline, CDR1 is MGHRA, CDR2 YSYEKL. 5' RACE that incorporated UMI labels was used to prepare the TRB cDNA libraries. TCRdb re-called the 5' RACE reads; one entry per CDR3 protein, DNA not given. This table holds 120,000 to 150,000 distinct CDR3 sequences. The sequence was obtained from a human donor in good health. Some clones in this sample may be carry-over from other donors' samples. The rearrangement uses TRBV4-1 and TRBJ2-1; TCRdb's D gene call, TRBD2, goes unchecked for lack of DNA. The sample was naive CXCR3+ CD8+ T cells from blood. Subset indicated: CD45RO-CCR7+CD27+CD95- naive CD8+ T cells expressing CXCR3 (TNR3+). The chain's CDR3 is CASSRALAGGFGEQFF.